These T cell receptor beta chains were read from a single sample in a study of T cells after yellow fever vaccination. TCRdb passed the 5' RACE reads through MiXCR, listing each CDR3 protein once. This sample yields some 670,000 distinct CDR3 sequences, of which roughly an eighth are seen a single time; 15% belongs to the top ten. This specimen consisted of PBMCs, obtained on the day of the yellow fever booster vaccination. Receptor source: a man aged 25-40 years who received the YFV17D yellow fever vaccine. The CDR3 runs from the conserved cysteine through the conserved F or W. The order of the fields is CDR3 DNA, CDR3 protein, D gene, J gene, clone size, V gene. D genes are given only for firm matches. For some rows the clone size is stated as once, few or many, or as a class when expanded; others skip it.

TGTGCCAGCAGTCACCCCTCCAGGTTAGCCTATGGCTACACCTTC CASSHPSRLAYGYTF NA TRBJ1-2 few TRBV28
TGTGCCAGCAGCTTAAGGGCCGGGACTAGAGGGAGGAAATACGAGCAGTACTTC CASSLRAGTRGRKYEQYF TRBD2 TRBJ2-7 few TRBV11-2
TGTGCCAGCAGCCCGAACCGGAAGACCCAGTACTTC CASSPNRKTQYF NA TRBJ2-5 many TRBV7-2
TGTGCCAGCAGTTATAACGGACTAGCGGGCTACGAGCAGTACTTC CASSYNGLAGYEQYF TRBD2 TRBJ2-7 NA TRBV7-9
TGTGCCACCAGCAGAGTCAACGCCCCAGGGGCCAATGAGCAGTTCTTC CATSRVNAPGANEQFF NA TRBJ2-1 many TRBV15
TGTGCCAGCAGGCTTACACTAGCGGGAGGGCCCGGGGAGCTGTTTTTT CASRLTLAGGPGELFF TRBD2 TRBJ2-2 few TRBV6-1
TGTGCCAGCAGCTTATCAGGGGGCGCGAACACCGGGGAGCTGTTTTTT CASSLSGGANTGELFF TRBD1 TRBJ2-2 NA TRBV11-3
TGCGCCAGCAGGTCTTCCGGGGCCCCAGGAGGGCAGTACTTC CASRSSGAPGGQYF NA TRBJ2-7 few TRBV5-1
TGCAGTGCTAGAGATGTCGGGAGTCTGAGCTCCTACAATGAGCAGTTCTTC CSARDVGSLSSYNEQFF NA TRBJ2-1 NA TRBV20-1
TGCAGTGCGCCGGACAGGAGGGAGAGGAGTGAAAAACTGTTTTTT CSAPDRRERSEKLFF TRBD1 TRBJ1-4 NA TRBV20-1
TGCGCCAGCAGCCCCCGACTAGCGGGAGGGCCTGCAGATACGCAGTATTTT CASSPRLAGGPADTQYF TRBD2 TRBJ2-3 few TRBV5-1
TGTGCCAGCAGCCCAGAGGGGCTAGGTCGCTACAATGAGCAGTTCTTC CASSPEGLGRYNEQFF NA TRBJ2-1 few TRBV13
TGCAGCGTTGCGGGCAGGGGACGAGAAGCTTTCTTT CSVAGRGREAFF NA TRBJ1-1 many TRBV29-1
TGTGCCAGCATGGCAAGGCCGGCAAGCTCCTACAATGAGCAGTTCTTC CASMARPASSYNEQFF NA TRBJ2-1 many TRBV12-3/TRBV12-4
TGTGCCAGCAGCTTGGGTGTCGAGCAGTACTTC CASSLGVEQYF NA TRBJ2-7 many TRBV7-9
TGTGCCAGCAGTTTATTTGGCAGTCTCACCGGGGAGCTGTTTTTT CASSLFGSLTGELFF NA TRBJ2-2 NA TRBV27
TGCGCCAGCAGCTTGGATGGTGATGGGCCCCAGCATTTT CASSLDGDGPQHF NA TRBJ1-5 few TRBV5-1